This T cell receptor (beta chain) derives from a study of shared clonotypes between healthy human individuals. On the study more broadly: Three CD4 naive, three CD4 memory, two CD8 naive and one CD8 memory plate were used per donor.

Clones were read by immunoSEQ multiplex PCR, and TCRdb kept only the in-frame ones, dropping some. The table records around 1,100,000 clones, roughly 80% of them present only once. A remark on this clone: Its specificity is not known.

General study results and limits: A limitation of the genetic and exposure-history diversity represented arose from few donors.

This CDR3 comprises 14 residues. Germline CDR1 MDHEN, CDR2 SYDVKM. Trimming cost V 6 bases and J 3 bases, with 15 bases left between them. The chain couples TRBV28 to TRBJ2-7; D may be TRBD2 (5 bases). This sequence originates from a young man in good health. Some clones in this sample may be carry-over from other donors' samples. Sequencing input: memory CD4+ T cells from PBMCs. Subset in this sample: CD45RA-negative fraction. CDR3 amino acids: CASRDGGHSYEQYF. The CDR3 DNA is TGTGCCAGCAGGGATGGCGGGCACAGCTACGAGCAGTACTTC. Full variable domain (remainder filled in from reference TRBV28 and TRBJ2-7): DVKVTQSSRYLVKRTGEKVFLECVQDMDHENMFWYRQDPGLGLRLIYFSYDVKMKEKGDIPEGYSVSREKKERFSLILESASTNQTSMYLCASRDGGHSYEQYFGPGTRLTVT.